The clone carrying this T cell receptor beta chain was seen at least ten times. The antigen is undetermined. This entry belongs to a study of response to subunit inactivated influenza vaccine. Findings and caveats of the study: Authors suggested each seasonal flu vaccination may recruit only limited numbers of new T cells.

TCRdb ran MiXCR on the RT-PCR reads and lists one entry per CDR3 protein. The data contain more than 700,000 distinct CDR3 sequences, about 20% of them seen just once; the ten biggest clones take up 9.5% to 13%. Germline CDR1 SGHRS, CDR2 YFSETQ. The CDR3 length is 15 residues. Trimming removed 0 bases at V and 0 bases at J, with 7 bases between. V usage is TRBV5-1 and J usage is TRBJ2-1; D remains unclear. The sample was PBMCs from blood, taken less than 6 days after vaccination. The clonotype comes from a man between 45 and 60 years old who received an inactivated influenza vaccine. Here the CDR3 reads CASSLEVSSYNEQFF. DNA of the CDR3: TGCGCCAGCAGCTTGGAGGTGAGCTCCTACAATGAGCAGTTCTTC.